Following are 23 T cell receptor beta chains from one sample sequenced in a study of identical twins. TCRdb processed the 5' RACE reads anew with MiXCR; each CDR3 protein has one entry. This sample has around 490,000 distinct CDR3 sequences, with about 20% found just once. In addition, the sample was reused for a study of yellow fever vaccine responses in identical twins.

Specimen: CD4+ T cells sorted from blood. Receptors were obtained from a woman younger than 35 in good health.

CDR3 nucleotide sequence: TGCAGTGCTACGGACAGGCCTGGGAGCAATCAGCCCCAGCATTTT. It yields the protein CSATDRPGSNQPQHF. The V gene is TRBV20-1, the J gene TRBJ1-5, with 7 bases matching TRBD1. The CDR3 consists of 15 residues. V lost 4 bases to trimming and J lost 1 base; unmatched junction nucleotides: 7. CDR1 is DFQATT, CDR2 SNEGSKA, per germline (reference sequence).

The genes are TRBV3-1 and TRBJ2-4, with TRBD2 matching 7 bases. The CDR3 runs to 15 residues. Germline V gene lookup returns CDR1 LGHDT and CDR2 YNNKEL (reference sequence). The V segment lost 0 bases and the J segment 3 bases; nucleotides outside the gene matches: 2. The CDR3 DNA sequence: TGTGCCAGCAGCCAAGATGCTAGCGGCAAAAACATTCAGTACTTC. Protein: CASSQDASGKNIQYF.

This clonotype was seen a handful of times. The J gene is TRBJ2-5, the V gene TRBV11-3; the match to TRBD2 covers 10 bases. Trimming at V came to 3 bases and at J to 4 bases, leaving 5 bases not matched to a gene. Per germline, CDR1 SGHNT and CDR2 YENEEA. The CDR3 has 15 amino acids. The CDR3 coding sequence is TGTGCCAGCAGCTTCGGACTAGCGGAAGTAGAGACCCAGTACTTC. Its translation: CASSFGLAEVETQYF. Supplemented by reference TRBV11-3 and TRBJ2-5, the full variable domain reads EAGVVQSPRYKIIEKKQPVAFWCNPISGHNTLYWYLQNLGQGPELLIRYENEEAVDDSQLPKDRFSAERLKGVDSTLKIQPAELGDSAVYLCASSFGLAEVETQYFGPGTRLLVL.

The sample holds a few counts of this clonotype. The chain uses TRBV7-8 and TRBJ2-3, with 8 bases matching TRBD2. J was trimmed by 6 bases and V by 0 bases; bases with no gene match: 11. Germline lookup yields CDR1 SGHVS and CDR2 FQNEAQ. The length of the CDR3 is 17 residues. CDR3 DNA sequence: TGTGCCAGCAGCTTAGCGGGGCCGGGACTAGGCCCCGATACGCAGTATTTT. Protein sequence: CASSLAGPGLGPDTQYF.

The rearrangement links TRBV6-1 to TRBJ2-2; D not resolved. The V end was cut by 6 bases, the J end by 4 bases, with 12 bases between. CDR1 MNHNS and CDR2 SASEGT come from the germline V gene. The CDR3 extends over 14 amino acids. The CDR3 region has the DNA TGTGCCAGCAGCTCCGGGCGCCTCACCGGGGAGCTGTTTTTT. Encoded protein: CASSSGRLTGELFF.

The J gene is TRBJ2-3, the V gene TRBV2, with TRBD1 matching 7 bases. CDR1 is SNHLY and CDR2 is FYNNEI in the germline V gene. J was trimmed by 0 bases and V by 5 bases; bases with no gene match: 17. The CDR3 runs 19 residues. CDR3 sequence: CASSPQGTALATSTDTQYF. Written as DNA, the CDR3 is TGTGCCAGCAGTCCACAAGGGACAGCCCTAGCAACTAGCACAGATACGCAGTATTTT.

The chain carries TRBV7-6 and TRBJ2-1; 13 bases fit TRBD2. The CDR3 is 16 amino acids. With 5 bases clipped from V and 5 bases from J, the junction kept 6 bases outside the gene matches. Looked up from germline, CDR1 is SGHVS and CDR2 is FNYEAQ. In DNA, the CDR3 is TGTGCCAGCAGCGCTTGGACTAGCGGGAGAGACAATGAGCAGTTCTTC. It encodes CASSAWTSGRDNEQFF.

This clonotype was detected only a few times. The genes are TRBV6-1 and TRBJ2-1, with 10 positions matching TRBD2. Germline CDR1 MNHNS, CDR2 SASEGT. This CDR3 has 16 amino acids. V lost 3 bases and J lost 8; bases outside the gene matches: 10. CDR3 coding DNA: TGTGCCAGCAGTGATGTCCTAGCGGGGGCCCGGGATGAGCAGTTCTTC. It encodes CASSDVLAGARDEQFF.

This clonotype occurred a few times. V is TRBV5-1 and J is TRBJ2-1, with D possibly matching TRBD1 (6 bases). Trimming removed 6 bases from V and 8 bases from J, with 12 bases in between. The CDR3 spans 12 residues. The germline CDR1 and CDR2 sequences are SGHRS and YFSETQ. The CDR3 reads CASNTGWDEQFF. CDR3 DNA: TGCGCCAGCAATACAGGGTGGGATGAGCAGTTCTTC.

V gene TRBV11-2 combines with J gene TRBJ2-1; 13 positions match TRBD2. V lost 1 base to trimming and J lost 7 bases; unmatched junction nucleotides: 10. The CDR3 consists of 18 residues. Germline values: CDR1 SGHAT, CDR2 FQNNGV. The CDR3 bases are TGTGCCAGCAGCTTAGTACGGGGGACTAGCGGGATTGGTAATGAGCAGTTCTTC. The encoded protein is CASSLVRGTSGIGNEQFF.

V gene TRBV25-1 combines with J gene TRBJ2-5; D perhaps matches TRBD2 (6 bases). Trimming removed 2 bases from V and 10 bases from J, with 14 bases in between. Germline loops: CDR1 MGHDK, CDR2 SYGVNS. The CDR3 spans 13 residues. The CDR3 DNA is TGTGCCAGCAGTGAAAGGGACCTGGGGGGCCAGTACTTC. Translation: CASSERDLGGQYF.

V gene TRBV5-1 combines with J gene TRBJ2-3; TRBD1 might be the D (5 bases). Germline V gene lookup returns CDR1 SGHRS and CDR2 YFSETQ. V gave up 0 bases and J gave up 5 bases, with 7 bases separating them. CDR3 length: 13 residues. CDR3 in amino acids: CASSLAQGDTQYF. The CDR3 region has the DNA TGCGCCAGCAGCTTGGCTCAGGGAGATACGCAGTATTTT.

This chain links TRBV11-2 with TRBJ2-5; D is uncertain. The CDR3 spans 14 residues. Germline CDR1 SGHAT, CDR2 FQNNGV. V lost 5 bases, J lost 1 base, and 11 bases lay in between. Here the CDR3 DNA reads TGTGCCAGCAGCCTGACCCTGACCCAAGAGACCCAGTACTTC. This codes for CASSLTLTQETQYF.

V gene TRBV7-2 combines with J gene TRBJ2-1; D is undetermined. The CDR3 has 15 residues. V was pared by 4 bases and J by 7 bases, with 17 bases between. The V gene's germline CDR1 is SGHTA and CDR2 FQGNSA. The CDR3 is CASSSPGPLGNEQFF. CDR3 sequence (DNA): TGTGCCAGCAGCTCCCCCGGTCCCCTAGGGAATGAGCAGTTCTTC.

This chain uses TRBV12-3 or TRBV12-4 with TRBJ2-3, with TRBD1 identical over 10 bases. The CDR3 sequence is 16 residues long. Trimming removed 7 bases from V and 2 bases from J; junction bases left unmatched: 9. CDR3 sequence: CASKHRTGGSTDTQYF. Here the CDR3 DNA reads TGTGCCAGCAAACATCGGACAGGGGGGTCCACAGATACGCAGTATTTT.

This clonotype was recorded only once. The chain couples TRBV10-3 to TRBJ2-5; TRBD2 matches at 15 bases. Germline values: CDR1 ENHRY, CDR2 SYGVKD. J lost 1 base, V lost 5 bases, and 5 bases had no gene match. The CDR3 loop spans 17 amino acids. The CDR3 DNA is TGTGCCATCAGTCCCGGGACTAGCGGGGGGTTCCAAGAGACCCAGTACTTC. As protein: CAISPGTSGGFQETQYF.

This clonotype was detected a few times. The chain is built from TRBV28 and TRBJ2-7; D possibly corresponds to TRBD2 (6 bases). The CDR3 has 15 amino acids. Germline CDR1 reads MDHEN; CDR2 reads SYDVKM. V lost 5 bases and J lost 1, with 15 bases in between. Here the CDR3 DNA reads TGTGCCAGCAGTCTACCGGGACTGGAGTCCTACGAGCAGTACTTC. Protein sequence: CASSLPGLESYEQYF. The full variable domain, in which reference TRBV28 and TRBJ2-7 provide the parts outside the CDR3, is DVKVTQSSRYLVKRTGEKVFLECVQDMDHENMFWYRQDPGLGLRLIYFSYDVKMKEKGDIPEGYSVSREKKERFSLILESASTNQTSMYLCASSLPGLESYEQYFGPGTRLTVT.

The V and J genes are TRBV11-2 and TRBJ2-7, with D tentatively TRBD1 (5 bases). Germline CDR1 reads SGHAT; CDR2 reads FQNNGV. The V gene lost 4 bases and the J gene lost 6 bases, with 16 bases spanning the gap. This CDR3 spans 14 amino acids. CDR3: CASSYFRQGGEQYV. The DNA for the CDR3 is TGTGCCAGCAGCTACTTTCGGCAGGGTGGCGAGCAGTACGTC.

This clonotype was picked up a small number of times. The J gene is TRBJ2-5, the V gene TRBV7-9; 10 bases align to TRBD2. The CDR3 loop spans 17 amino acids. The germline gives CDR1 SEHNR, CDR2 FQNEAQ (reference sequence). Germline trimming cut 1 base from V and 7 bases from J; bases unmatched to any gene: 12. The CDR3 nucleotides are TGTGCCAGCAGCTTAGTAGTAGCGGGAGGCCCGCGGGGGACCCAGTACTTC. Protein: CASSLVVAGGPRGTQYF.

This chain uses TRBV12-3 or TRBV12-4 with TRBJ1-6, with 7 bases matching TRBD1. V dropped 3 bases and J dropped 3; count of bases not matched to a gene: 5. This CDR3 spans 16 amino acids. The CDR3 nucleotides are TGTGCCAGCAGTTTGGAGAACAGGGGCTATAATTCACCCCTCCACTTT. It translates to CASSLENRGYNSPLHF.

This clonotype was seen a handful of times. The chain recombines TRBV5-1 with TRBJ2-7, with a possible D match to TRBD1 (5 bases). CDR3 size: 13 residues. Trimming cost V 0 bases and J 5 bases, with 9 bases left between them. Germline CDR1 SGHRS, CDR2 YFSETQ. CDR3 nucleotides: TGCGCCAGCAGCTTGGAAGGGGCCCACGAGCAGTACTTC. Amino acid sequence: CASSLEGAHEQYF.

This clonotype has a handful of counts. The V gene is TRBV9, the J gene TRBJ2-5; TRBD2 matches 10 bases. The CDR3 is 16 residues long. V dropped 4 bases and J dropped 3; count of bases not matched to a gene: 9. The germline V gene has CDR1 SGDLS and CDR2 YYNGEE. The CDR3, as DNA: TGTGCCAGCAGCCTGTACACCGGGACTAGCGAAGAGACCCAGTACTTC. Translation: CASSLYTGTSEETQYF.

The J gene is TRBJ2-3, the V gene TRBV2; tentative D call: TRBD1 (6 bases). The germline V gene encodes CDR1 SNHLY and CDR2 FYNNEI. This CDR3 comprises 14 residues. V lost 1 base to trimming and J lost 6 bases, with 11 bases between them. CDR3 loop: CASSEGQGYDTQYF. CDR3 DNA: TGTGCCAGCAGTGAAGGGCAGGGGTACGATACGCAGTATTTT. Complete variable domain (other parts from reference TRBV2 and TRBJ2-3): EPEVTQTPSHQVTQMGQEVILRCVPISNHLYFYWYRQILGQKVEFLVSFYNNEISEKSEIFDDQFSVERPDGSNFTLKIRSTKLEDSAMYFCASSEGQGYDTQYFGPGTRLTVL.